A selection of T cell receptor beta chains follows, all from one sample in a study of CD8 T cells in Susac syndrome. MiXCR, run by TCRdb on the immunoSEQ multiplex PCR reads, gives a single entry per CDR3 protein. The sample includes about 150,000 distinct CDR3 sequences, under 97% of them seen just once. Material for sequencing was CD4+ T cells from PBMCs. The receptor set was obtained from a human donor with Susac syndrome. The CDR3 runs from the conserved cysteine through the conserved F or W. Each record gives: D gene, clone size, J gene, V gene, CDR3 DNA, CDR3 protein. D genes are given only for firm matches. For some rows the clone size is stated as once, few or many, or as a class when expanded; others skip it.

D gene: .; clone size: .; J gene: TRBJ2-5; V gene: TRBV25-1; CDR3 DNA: TGTGCCAGCAGTGATGATCTTGCAGGGGAGACCCAGTACTTC; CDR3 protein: CASSDDLAGETQYF
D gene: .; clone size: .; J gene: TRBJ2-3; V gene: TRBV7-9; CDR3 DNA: TGTGCCAGCAGCCCCGGAGGGGGGCCCTACACAGATACGCAGTATTTT; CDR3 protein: CASSPGGGPYTDTQYF
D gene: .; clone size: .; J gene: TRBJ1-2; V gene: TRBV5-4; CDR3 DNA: TGTGCCAGCAGCTTTGGGGGCATCAACTATGGCTACACCTTC; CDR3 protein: CASSFGGINYGYTF
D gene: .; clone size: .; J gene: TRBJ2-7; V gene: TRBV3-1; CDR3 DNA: TGTGCCAGCAGCCTACAGGGTTTTGTCCACGAGCAGTACTTC; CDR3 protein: CASSLQGFVHEQYF
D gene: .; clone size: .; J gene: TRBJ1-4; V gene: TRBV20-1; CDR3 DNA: TGCAGTGCTACTAGACAGGAGGATGGTGAAAAACTGTTTTTT; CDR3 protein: CSATRQEDGEKLFF
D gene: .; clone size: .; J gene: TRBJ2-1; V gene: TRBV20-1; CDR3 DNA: TGCAGTGCCCCTGATGGGGGCCAGGGATACAATGAGCAGTTCTTC; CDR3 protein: CSAPDGGQGYNEQFF
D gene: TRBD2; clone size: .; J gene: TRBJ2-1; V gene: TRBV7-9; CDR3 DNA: TGTGCCAGCAGCTTAACTAGCGGGAGTCAGGGATGGCAGTTCTTC; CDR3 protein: CASSLTSGSQGWQFF
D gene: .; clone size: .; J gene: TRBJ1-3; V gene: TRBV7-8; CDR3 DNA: TGTGCCAGCAGCTTAGGGACGCCCGCCTCTGGAAACACCATATATTTT; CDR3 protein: CASSLGTPASGNTIYF
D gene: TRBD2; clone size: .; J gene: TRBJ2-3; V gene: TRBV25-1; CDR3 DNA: TGTGCCAGCAGTGACTCAGGGGCGGGAGGAGATACGCAGTATTTT; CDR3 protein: CASSDSGAGGDTQYF
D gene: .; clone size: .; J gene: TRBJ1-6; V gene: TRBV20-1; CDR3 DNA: TGCAGTGCGCGGGCGGGGAATTCACCCCTCCACTTT; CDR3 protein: CSARAGNSPLHF
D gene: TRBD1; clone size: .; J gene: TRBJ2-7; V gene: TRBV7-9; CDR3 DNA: TGTGCCAGCAGCCCGGGACAGGGGTCCGAGTACTTC; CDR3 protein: CASSPGQGSEYF
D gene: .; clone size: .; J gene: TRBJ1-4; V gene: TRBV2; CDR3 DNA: TGTGCCAGCAAACAGGCGGCTTCAACTAATGAAAAACTGTTTTTT; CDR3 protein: CASKQAASTNEKLFF
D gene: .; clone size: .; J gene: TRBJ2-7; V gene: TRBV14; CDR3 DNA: TGTGCCAGCAGCCAAGCGTGGACAACCGAGCAGTACTTC; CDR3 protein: CASSQAWTTEQYF
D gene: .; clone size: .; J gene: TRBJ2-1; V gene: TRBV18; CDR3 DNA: TGTGCCAGCTCCCTCGAGAACAACAATGAGCAGTTCTTC; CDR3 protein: CASSLENNNEQFF
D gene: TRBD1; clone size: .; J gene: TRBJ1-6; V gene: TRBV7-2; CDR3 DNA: TGTGCCAGCAGCTTAGCCCCTGACAGGGGGAATTCACCCCTCCACTTT; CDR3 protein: CASSLAPDRGNSPLHF
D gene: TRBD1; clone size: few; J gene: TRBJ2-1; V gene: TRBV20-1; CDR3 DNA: TGCAGTGCTAGGGGGACAGGCTACAATGAGCAGTTCTTC; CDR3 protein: CSARGTGYNEQFF
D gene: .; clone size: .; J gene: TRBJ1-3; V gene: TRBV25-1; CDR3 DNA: TGTGCCAGCAGTGAGGCCGTCCCCTCTGGAAACACCATATATTTT; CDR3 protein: CASSEAVPSGNTIYF
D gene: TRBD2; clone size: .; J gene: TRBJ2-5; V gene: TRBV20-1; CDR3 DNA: TGCAGTGCTCCCTCAGCGGGGCGGGGACAAGAGACCCAGTACTTC; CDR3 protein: CSAPSAGRGQETQYF
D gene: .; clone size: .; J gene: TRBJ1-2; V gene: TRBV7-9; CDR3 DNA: TGTGCCAGCAGCTTGACAGAGTATGGCTACACCTTC; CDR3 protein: CASSLTEYGYTF
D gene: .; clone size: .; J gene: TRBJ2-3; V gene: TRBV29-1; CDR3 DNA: TGCAGCGTTGAAGGAGCCACTTCCACAGATACGCAGTATTTT; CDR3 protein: CSVEGATSTDTQYF
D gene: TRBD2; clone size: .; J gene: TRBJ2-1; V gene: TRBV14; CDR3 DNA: TGTGCCAGCAGCCCGGGACTATACAATGAGCAGTTCTTC; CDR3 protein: CASSPGLYNEQFF
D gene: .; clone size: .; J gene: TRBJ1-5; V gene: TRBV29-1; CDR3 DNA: TGCAGCGTTAGAGTACCCGGGGGCAATCAGCCCCAGCATTTT; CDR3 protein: CSVRVPGGNQPQHF
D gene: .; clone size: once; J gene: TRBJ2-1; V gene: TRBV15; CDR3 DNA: TGTGCCACCAGCGGAGGGGGCATGGCGGGAGCCTACAATGAGCAGTTCTTC; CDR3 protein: CATSGGGMAGAYNEQFF
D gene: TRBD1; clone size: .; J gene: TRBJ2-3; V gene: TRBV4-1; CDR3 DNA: TGCGCCAGCAGCCGTGAGACCGGGACAGGGTCAGATACGCAGTATTTT; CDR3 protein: CASSRETGTGSDTQYF
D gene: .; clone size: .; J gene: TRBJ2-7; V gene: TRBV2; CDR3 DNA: TGTGCCAGCGGGTTTCAGAGTGACTACGAGCAGTACTTC; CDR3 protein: CASGFQSDYEQYF
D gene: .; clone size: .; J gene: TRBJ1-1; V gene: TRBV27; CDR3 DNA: TGTGCCAGCAGGTTTGGGGAGAACACTGAAGCTTTCTTT; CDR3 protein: CASRFGENTEAFF